This entry lists 24 T cell receptor beta chains sequenced from one sample in a study of blood T cell repertoires in COVID-19. TCRdb's copy holds only in-frame clones and misses some; the assay was immunoSEQ multiplex PCR. The sample has roughly 220,000 clones; almost 90% are singletons. The specimen sequenced was PBMCs or T cells enriched from blood (not recorded which). These receptors originate from a woman between 50 and 59 years old with acute COVID-19.

The table lists this clone with a count of one. This sequence joins TRBV6-5 and TRBJ2-1; D is possibly TRBD2 (5 bases). In germline, CDR1 is MNHEY, CDR2 SVGAGI. Trimming removed 0 bases at V and 5 bases at J, with 11 bases between. The CDR3 spans 15 residues. CDR3 in amino acids: CASSYSLGRNNEQFF. The CDR3, as DNA: TGTGCCAGCAGTTACTCGTTGGGGAGAAACAATGAGCAGTTCTTC.

The table lists this clone with a count of one. The rearrangement links TRBV5-1 to TRBJ2-2; TRBD1 aligns across 8 bases. This CDR3 contains 14 residues. V shed 4 bases and J 5 bases; nucleotides not matched to a gene: 4. Looked up from germline, CDR1 is SGHRS and CDR2 is YFSETQ. The CDR3 region has the DNA TGCGCCAGCAGCGGCAGGGGGCTTACCGGGGAGCTGTTTTTT. Protein: CASSGRGLTGELFF.

This clone was seen a few times. The J gene is TRBJ2-7, the V gene TRBV7-8, with 11 bases that match TRBD1. From germline, CDR1 is SGHVS and CDR2 FQNEAQ. With V trimmed by 4 bases and J by 7 bases, 12 bases remained unmatched. This CDR3 region has 16 residues. In DNA form, the CDR3 reads TGTGCCAGCAGCTCCTTAAATGGACAGGGGGCGGGAGAGCAGTACTTC. Protein: CASSSLNGQGAGEQYF.

The chain has TRBV7-2 and TRBJ1-5; D gene ambiguous. V lost 7 bases, J lost 4 bases, and 14 bases lay in between. This CDR3 has 14 amino acids. Germline V gives CDR1 SGHTA, CDR2 FQGNSA. As DNA, the CDR3 is TGTGCCAGCACCCTAGGGAGCGTTAATCAGCCCCAGCATTTT. As protein: CASTLGSVNQPQHF.

This sequence joins TRBV6-1 and TRBJ1-1, with D perhaps TRBD1 (5 bases). Between the trimmed V and J ends, which lost 3 bases and 4 bases, there was a span of 6 bases. Looked up from germline, CDR1 is MNHNS and CDR2 is SASEGT. The CDR3 length is 12 residues. CDR3 region: CASSDRVTEAFF. Here the CDR3 DNA reads TGTGCCAGCAGTGACAGGGTCACTGAAGCTTTCTTT.

This clone was observed a single time. The V gene is TRBV28, the J gene TRBJ2-7, with no clear D. The CDR3 is 18 residues long. In germline, CDR1 is MDHEN, CDR2 SYDVKM. Trimming left V 2 bases short and J 0 bases short, with 20 bases between. The CDR3 is CASSLIRMSRRNSYEQYF. The CDR3 DNA is TGTGCCAGCAGTTTAATCAGGATGTCCCGCAGGAACTCCTACGAGCAGTACTTC.

This sequence joins TRBV18 and TRBJ1-3; TRBD1 might be the D (5 bases). The CDR3 extends over 16 amino acids. CDR1 and CDR2 from the germline V gene are KGHSH and LQKENI. Trimming pared 2 bases from V and 0 bases from J, leaving 11 bases between. This CDR3 is CASSPFSGSSGNTIYF. CDR3 nucleotides: TGTGCCAGCTCACCATTCTCAGGGTCCTCTGGAAACACCATATATTTT.

The rearrangement links TRBV9 to TRBJ2-5; D might be TRBD1 (5 bases). Trimming stripped 4 bases from V and 1 base from J, with 11 bases between. Looked up from germline, CDR1 is SGDLS and CDR2 is YYNGEE. The CDR3 is made up of 14 amino acids. This chain's CDR3 is CASSPLGAQETQYF. CDR3 coding DNA: TGTGCCAGCAGCCCGCTAGGGGCCCAAGAGACCCAGTACTTC.

Only a few counts were recorded for this clone. V usage is TRBV30 and J usage is TRBJ1-1; perhaps TRBD1 as D (5 bases). The CDR3 is 17 amino acids. Germline V CDR1 and CDR2: GTSNPN, SVGIG (reference sequence). The germline V and J ends were trimmed by 2 bases and 1 base, with 20 bases remaining between them. The CDR3 protein is CAWSPGHLPFSNTEAFF. The DNA for the CDR3 is TGTGCCTGGAGTCCTGGACACTTACCCTTCTCGAACACTGAAGCTTTCTTT.

V is TRBV28 and J is TRBJ1-5; possibly TRBD1 for D (6 bases). Deletions cut 9 bases from V and 0 bases from J, with 15 bases between. Germline V gene lookup returns CDR1 MDHEN and CDR2 SYDVKM. This CDR3 region has 15 residues. The CDR3: CASGGQRNSNQPQHF. Written as DNA, the CDR3 is TGTGCCAGTGGAGGACAGCGCAATAGCAATCAGCCCCAGCATTTT.

This chain connects TRBV7-9 to TRBJ2-1; no reliable D call. V lost 1 base and J 5 bases, leaving 12 bases between the germline ends. Germline V gives CDR1 SEHNR, CDR2 FQNEAQ (reference sequence). The CDR3 has 15 amino acids. The CDR3 DNA reads as TGTGCCAGCAGCTTAGTGATTAGCACCAACAATGAGCAGTTCTTC. Its translation: CASSLVISTNNEQFF.

This rearrangement joins TRBV7-9 to TRBJ2-7; D unresolved. V shed 6 bases and J shed 0 bases, with 12 bases lying between them. This CDR3 has 14 residues. The V gene's germline CDR1 is SEHNR and CDR2 FQNEAQ (reference sequence). The CDR3 DNA reads as TGTGCCAGCAGTCCCCAGGAAAGCTCCTACGAGCAGTACTTC. Its translation: CASSPQESSYEQYF.

The J gene is TRBJ1-1, the V gene TRBV7-6; D is uncertain. Trimming stripped 7 bases from V and 1 base from J, with 13 bases between. The CDR3 is 14 residues long. CDR1 is SGHVS, CDR2 FNYEAQ, per germline. The CDR3 sequence is CASKWALANTEAFF. CDR3 sequence (DNA): TGTGCCAGCAAATGGGCCTTGGCGAACACTGAAGCTTTCTTT.

This chain links TRBV7-2 with TRBJ1-5; D not certain. Germline V gene data show CDR1 as SGHTA and CDR2 as FQGNSA. V shed 0 bases and J shed 6 bases, with 9 bases lying between them. The CDR3 length is 14 residues. The CDR3, as DNA: TGTGCCAGCAGCTTAGCCACACGAGGTCAGCCCCAGCATTTT. This gives the protein CASSLATRGQPQHF.

The table lists this clone with a count of one. The CDR3 DNA follows: TGTGCCAGCAGTTACTCGGCGGGAGTTGCAGATACGCAGTATTTT. Amino acid sequence: CASSYSAGVADTQYF. This chain links TRBV6-5 with TRBJ2-3, with 7 bases lining up with TRBD2. With V trimmed by 0 bases and J by 4 bases, 4 bases remained unmatched. Germline assignment: CDR1 MNHEY and CDR2 SVGAGI. CDR3 length equals 15 residues.

The genes are TRBV28 and TRBJ2-6; 7 positions agree with TRBD1. Per germline, CDR1 MDHEN and CDR2 SYDVKM. The CDR3 is 16 residues long. The ends lost 3 bases at V and 0 bases at J; junction bases unmatched: 2. CDR3 in DNA: TGTGCCAGCAGTTTTGGGACAGTCTCTGGGGCCAACGTCCTGACTTTC. This gives the protein CASSFGTVSGANVLTF.

This chain uses TRBV11-3 with TRBJ2-1; weak D call: TRBD2 (6 bases). Germline values: CDR1 SGHNT, CDR2 YENEEA. The CDR3 sequence is 16 residues long. V gave up 5 bases and J gave up 7 bases, with 21 bases separating them. The CDR3 DNA reads as TGTGCCAGCAGCCTCCGGGCCCAGACGGGGGTTAATGAGCAGTTCTTC. Translating gives CASSLRAQTGVNEQFF.

The J gene is TRBJ2-7, the V gene TRBV9, with D unclear. The V end lost 8 bases, the J end lost 3 bases, and 15 bases lay between the germline ends. Germline assignment: CDR1 SGDLS and CDR2 YYNGEE. The CDR3 has 13 residues. The CDR3 DNA is TGTGCCAGTAGCCCTAACCCAGGCTACGAGCAGTACTTC. It encodes CASSPNPGYEQYF. Filled out from reference TRBV9 and TRBJ2-7, the complete variable domain reads DSGVTQTPKHLITATGQRVTLRCSPRSGDLSVYWYQQSLDQGLQFLIQYYNGEERAKGNILERFSAQQFPDLHSELNLSSLELGDSALYFCASSPNPGYEQYFGPGTRLTVT.

The chain joins TRBV6-5 to TRBJ2-7; 10 nucleotides agree with TRBD1. CDR1 is MNHEY, CDR2 SVGAGI, per germline. J lost 5 bases, V lost 6 bases, and 10 bases had no gene match. The CDR3 covers 15 residues. The CDR3 coding sequence is TGTGCCAGCAGCCACCCGGGACAGGGGAACGACGAGCAGTACTTC. This sequence encodes CASSHPGQGNDEQYF.

Concerning this clone itself: Other DNA sequences in the sample encode the same CDR3. This chain joins TRBV2 and TRBJ1-5; 7 bases are shared with TRBD1. The CDR3 sequence is 14 residues long. CDR1 is SNHLY, CDR2 FYNNEI, per germline. The J segment lost 4 bases and the V segment lost 4 bases, leaving 4 bases of the junction unmatched. CDR3 residues: CASSGQGGNQPQHF. The CDR3 nucleotides are TGTGCCAGCAGTGGACAGGGTGGGAATCAGCCCCAGCATTTT.

CDR3 residues: CASSPLTGHSNQPQHF. The CDR3 region has the DNA TGTGCCAGCAGCCCCTTGACAGGGCATAGCAATCAGCCCCAGCATTTT. The chain has TRBV27 and TRBJ1-5; 7 bases match TRBD1. Germline V CDR1 and CDR2: MNHEY, SMNVEV (reference sequence). The CDR3 has 16 residues. Unmatched junction bases numbered 8, after V lost 6 bases and J lost 0 bases.

The V gene is TRBV6-5, the J gene TRBJ2-1; TRBD2 is a possible D gene (6 bases). The V gene lost 5 bases and the J gene lost 3 bases, with 11 bases spanning the gap. Germline V gene sequence: CDR1 MNHEY, CDR2 SVGAGI. This CDR3 is built from 14 residues. The CDR3 DNA follows: TGTGCCAGCAGTACTTCTAGCGTCTACAATGAGCAGTTCTTC. The encoded protein is CASSTSSVYNEQFF.

The rearrangement uses TRBV2 and TRBJ1-1, with D hard to call. The V end lost 6 bases, the J end lost 1 base, and 9 bases lay between the germline ends. Germline lookup yields CDR1 SNHLY and CDR2 FYNNEI. The CDR3 is 13 amino acids. The CDR3 DNA reads TGTGCCAGCAGGGGTGACTGGAACACTGAAGCTTTCTTT. As protein: CASRGDWNTEAFF.

This chain joins TRBV5-1 and TRBJ2-5; the D gene is possibly TRBD1 (5 bases). With 3 bases removed from V and 5 bases from J, the gap between germline ends came to 20 bases. This CDR3 is built from 16 residues. Germline CDR1 and CDR2: SGHRS and YFSETQ. The DNA for the CDR3 is TGCGCCAGCAGCTCCCTTGACAGCTCACCCTCGGAGACCCAGTACTTC. It translates to CASSSLDSSPSETQYF. The entire variable domain, with the rest obtained from reference TRBV5-1 and TRBJ2-5, is as follows: KAGVTQTPRYLIKTRGQQVTLSCSPISGHRSVSWYQQTPGQGLQFLFEYFSETQRNKGNFPGRFSGRQFSNSRSEMNVSTLELGDSALYLCASSSLDSSPSETQYFGPGTRLLVL.